This T cell receptor (beta chain) derives from a study of read filtering for tumor transcriptome and immune sequencing. Study overall: R-ISS stage counts were 8 for I, about 15 for II, 6 or 7 for III. Overall study findings and caveats: RNA-seq captured clonotypes less deeply and reliably than IR-seq.

This clonotype was picked up a small number of times. Its target is unknown. The library was built from about 400 ng RNA with molecular barcoded adaptors for alpha/delta and beta/gamma chains. In TCRdb, the reads were re-called with MiXCR into one record per CDR3 protein. This sample has 35,000 to 40,000 distinct CDR3 sequences, with around 13% found just once. Germline V gene data show CDR1 as MDHEN and CDR2 as SYDVKM. This CDR3 has 13 amino acids. Trimming took 7 bases from V and 4 from J, leaving 10 bases between them. V usage is TRBV28 and J usage is TRBJ2-2; D might be TRBD1 (5 bases). This receptor was taken from a donor at least 40 years old with multiple myeloma. Sequenced material: a population of CD138-negative cells sorted from bone marrow. CDR3 sequence: CASTQGVTGELFF. CDR3 DNA sequence: TGTGCCAGCACCCAAGGGGTCACCGGGGAGCTGTTTTTT.